This passage covers 3 T cell receptor beta chains from one sample sequenced in a study of glioma-infiltrating T cells after dendritic cell vaccination. Repertoires were generated with immunoSEQ multiplex PCR, while TCRdb's copy carries only in-frame clones and drops some. The sample shows roughly 100,000 clones, 81% of them seen only once. The specimen was blood, collected before dendritic cell vaccination. All receptors derive from a human donor with glioblastoma.

The chain has TRBV5-1 and TRBJ2-7, with TRBD2 identical over 10 bases. The V segment lost 0 bases and the J segment 0 bases; nucleotides outside the gene matches: 6. Germline V gives CDR1 SGHRS, CDR2 YFSETQ. The CDR3 has 17 amino acids. CDR3 bases: TGCGCCAGCAGCTTGGTAGCGGGGGGCTTGAGCTCCTACGAGCAGTACTTC. As protein: CASSLVAGGLSSYEQYF. Filled out from reference TRBV5-1 and TRBJ2-7, the complete variable domain reads KAGVTQTPRYLIKTRGQQVTLSCSPISGHRSVSWYQQTPGQGLQFLFEYFSETQRNKGNFPGRFSGRQFSNSRSEMNVSTLELGDSALYLCASSLVAGGLSSYEQYFGPGTRLTVT.

In this sample, this clone turned up a few times. V gene TRBV13 combines with J gene TRBJ1-3, with D tentatively TRBD1 (6 bases). This CDR3 comprises 15 residues. The V and J ends lost 6 bases and 4 bases respectively, with 16 bases between them. Germline CDR1 and CDR2: PRHDT and FYEKMQ (reference sequence). The CDR3 coding sequence is TGTGCCAGCAGACGGACTCAGGGGCGAGGAAACACCATATATTTT. Its translation: CASRRTQGRGNTIYF. The full variable domain, with the rest looked up from reference TRBV13 and TRBJ1-3, is AAGVIQSPRHLIKEKRETATLKCYPIPRHDTVYWYQQGPGQDPQFLISFYEKMQSDKGSIPDRFSAQQFSDYHSELNMSSLELGDSALYFCASRRTQGRGNTIYFGEGSWLTVV.

The rearrangement uses TRBV7-9 and TRBJ1-4, with a possible D match to TRBD1 (5 bases). The CDR3 contains 14 residues. The germline V gene has CDR1 SEHNR and CDR2 FQNEAQ (reference sequence). Trimming shortened V by 5 bases and J by 6 bases, and 13 bases separated the two germline ends. The CDR3 bases are TGTGCCAGCAGCACACACGGGGGGGATGAAAAACTGTTTTTT. The encoded protein is CASSTHGGDEKLFF.